This T cell receptor beta chain was identified in a study of cytomegalovirus exposure and HLA in healthy donors. Findings of the study overall: Researchers catalogued under 200 TCR beta chains as cytomegalovirus-associated. Productive status was seen about 87% or about 30% of the time for most TCR beta V segments in an earlier analysis. The study had only CMV serostatus as immune exposure information.

On this clone: Its matching antigen is unknown.

The germline V gene has CDR1 LNHDA and CDR2 SQIVND (reference sequence). The V segment lost 2 bases and the J segment 9 bases; nucleotides outside the gene matches: 4. The CDR3 totals 14 residues. PCR amplification relied on 60 Vbeta primers (plus 13 Jbeta primers). Profiling relied on immunoSEQ multiplex PCR, and the TCRdb table lists in-frame clones only, not all of them. The profile shows 150,000 to 190,000 clones, approximately 81% of them singletons. This chain joins TRBV19 and TRBJ1-6, with TRBD1 matching 7 bases. The sequenced sample consisted of PBMCs. The clonotype comes from a woman under 30 in good health and CMV-seronegative. In nucleotides, the CDR3 is TGTGCCAGTAGTATAAGGGACAGCGGTTCACCCCTCCACTTT. Translation: CASSIRDSGSPLHF.